These T cell receptor beta chains were read from a single sample in a study of blood T cell repertoires in COVID-19. The data were produced by immunoSEQ multiplex PCR, yet TCRdb's version contains in-frame clones alone and is incomplete. The sample consists of about 150,000 clones, 75% to 90% of them appearing once. Sequenced: peripheral blood. Source of these receptors: a man aged 45 to 65 who had recovered from COVID-19. Each CDR3 is given with its conserved first and last residue.

v_call: TRBV6-5; j_call: TRBJ1-2; cdr3_aa: CASYRQGDGYTF
v_call: TRBV4-1; j_call: TRBJ2-3; cdr3_aa: CASSQGLAGGDTQYF
v_call: TRBV11-2; j_call: TRBJ2-1; cdr3_aa: CASSMGTGGNEQFF
v_call: TRBV6-5; j_call: TRBJ1-2; cdr3_aa: CASSYDRNYGYTF
v_call: TRBV6-5; j_call: TRBJ2-7; cdr3_aa: CASSSFDRVYEQYF
v_call: TRBV5-6; j_call: TRBJ1-2; cdr3_aa: CASSTSSAGGWGYTF
v_call: TRBV6-2/TRBV6-3; j_call: TRBJ1-5; cdr3_aa: CASSYSARQPQHF
v_call: TRBV5-6; j_call: TRBJ1-5; cdr3_aa: CASSFWAQTGQPQHF
v_call: TRBV4-2; j_call: TRBJ1-1; cdr3_aa: CASSRQRGGQLNTEAFF
v_call: TRBV12-3/TRBV12-4; j_call: TRBJ2-2; cdr3_aa: CASSLTRTGELFF
v_call: TRBV6-2/TRBV6-3; j_call: TRBJ1-6; cdr3_aa: CASSYRGQGESYNSPLHF
v_call: TRBV19; j_call: TRBJ1-2; cdr3_aa: CASSIQGPSDYTF
v_call: TRBV3-1/TRBV3-2; j_call: TRBJ2-3; cdr3_aa: CASSQDLGGPSHADTQYF
v_call: TRBV19; j_call: TRBJ2-2; cdr3_aa: CASSIPRTVNTGELFF